This passage covers 13 T cell receptor beta chains from one sample sequenced in a study of early T cells in non-severe SARS-CoV-2 infection. MiXCR, run by TCRdb on the 5' RACE reads, gives a single entry per CDR3 protein. The table includes about 64,000 distinct CDR3 sequences, about 10% detected once. This specimen consisted of whole blood, obtained at baseline. The origin of the receptors is an adult who was a healthcare worker with PCR-confirmed SARS-CoV-2 infection or an uninfected control (not recorded which).

In its sample, this clonotype was seen once. The J gene is TRBJ2-2, the V gene TRBV7-9; D gene uncertain. Germline V gives CDR1 SEHNR, CDR2 FQNEAQ (reference sequence). CDR3 size: 15 residues. The V end lost 5 bases, the J end lost 4 bases, and 14 bases lay between the germline ends. CDR3 region: CASSPGQLGTGELFF. The CDR3 nucleotides read TGTGCCAGCAGCCCCGGCCAGCTAGGCACCGGGGAGCTGTTTTTT.

The sample holds a few counts of this clonotype. The V gene is TRBV5-6, the J gene TRBJ1-3, with D possibly TRBD1 on 6 matching bases. V gave up 3 bases and J gave up 0 bases, with 10 bases separating them. The CDR3 has 15 amino acids. Germline-derived CDR1 and CDR2 are SGHDT and YYEEEE. As DNA, the CDR3 is TGTGCCAGCAGCTCCCGGGACACCTCTGGAAACACCATATATTTT. Translating gives CASSSRDTSGNTIYF.

Many counts were recorded for this clonotype. The chain uses TRBV11-2 and TRBJ2-7; TRBD2 aligns across 7 bases. Germline V gives CDR1 SGHAT, CDR2 FQNNGV. CDR3 length: 15 amino acids. Trimming at V came to 0 bases and at J to 2 bases, leaving 4 bases not matched to a gene. Here the CDR3 DNA reads TGTGCCAGCAGCTTAGATTCCAGCGGGACCTACGAGCAGTACTTC. Amino acid sequence: CASSLDSSGTYEQYF.

This clonotype has ten or more counts. The chain links TRBV6-6 to TRBJ2-7; 7 bases match TRBD1. The CDR3 covers 15 residues. Germline V gene lookup returns CDR1 MNHNY and CDR2 SVGAGI (reference sequence). The V gene end was trimmed by 0 bases and the J gene end by 1 base; junction bases not matched to a gene: 3. CDR3 nucleotides: TGTGCCAGCAGTTACTCGGACAGGAGGTCCTACGAGCAGTACTTC. Residues: CASSYSDRRSYEQYF.

The V call is TRBV10-2, the J call TRBJ1-2; no clear D gene. V lost 6 bases and J lost 8, with 13 bases in between. This CDR3 comprises 12 residues. Germline V gene sequence: CDR1 WSHSY, CDR2 SAAADI. DNA of the CDR3: TGCGCCAGCAGGGACGGGATTAGCGGCTACACCTTC. Translating it yields CASRDGISGYTF.

This clonotype was seen many times. The chain recombines TRBV5-4 with TRBJ2-1; TRBD2 matches 7 bases. Germline V lookup: CDR1 SGHNT, CDR2 YYREEE (reference sequence). The junction had 7 bases not matched to a gene; V was cut back by 4 bases and J by 0 bases. This CDR3 has 16 residues. The CDR3 here is CASSVRASGSYNEQFF. The CDR3 bases are TGTGCCAGCAGCGTCCGGGCTAGCGGCTCCTACAATGAGCAGTTCTTC.

This clonotype was detected a few times. This sequence joins TRBV10-2 and TRBJ2-3, with 9 positions matching TRBD2. The CDR3 spans 15 residues. With V trimmed by 3 bases and J by 0 bases, 1 base remained unmatched. Germline V gene lookup returns CDR1 WSHSY and CDR2 SAAADI. The DNA of the CDR3 is TGCGCCAGCAGTGAAGGGACTAGCAGCACAGATACGCAGTATTTT. It translates to CASSEGTSSTDTQYF.

This clonotype showed up just a few times. The V call is TRBV6-1, the J call TRBJ2-3, with 8 bases fitting TRBD2. The J segment lost 4 bases and the V segment lost 4 bases, leaving 4 bases of the junction unmatched. Germline assignment: CDR1 MNHNS and CDR2 SASEGT. The CDR3 extends over 14 amino acids. CDR3 in amino acids: CASSGTSSSDTQYF. The CDR3 region has the DNA TGTGCCAGCAGTGGGACTAGCTCGTCAGATACGCAGTATTTT.

The genes are TRBV7-8 and TRBJ2-5; TRBD2 matches at 12 bases. The CDR3 runs 14 residues. The germline V gene encodes CDR1 SGHVS and CDR2 FQNEAQ. J lost 4 bases, V lost 5 bases, and 2 bases had no gene match. CDR3 sequence: CASSKGLAGETQYF. The CDR3, as DNA: TGTGCCAGCAGCAAGGGACTAGCGGGAGAGACCCAGTACTTC.

This clonotype appeared a few times. Written as DNA, the CDR3 is TGTGCCAGCAGCACTACAGGGCGGGAAACAGATACGCAGTATTTT. Translation gives CASSTTGRETDTQYF. The chain uses TRBV11-3 and TRBJ2-3; D possibly uses TRBD1 or TRBD2 (6 bases each). Germline-derived CDR1 and CDR2 are SGHNT and YENEEA. This CDR3 contains 15 residues. Trimming pared 5 bases from V and 3 bases from J, leaving 15 bases between.

This clonotype was counted only a few times. V usage is TRBV13 and J usage is TRBJ2-3; 7 bases fit TRBD2. The junction had 14 bases not matched to a gene; V was cut back by 5 bases and J by 6 bases. The CDR3 has 16 residues. Germline loops: CDR1 PRHDT, CDR2 FYEKMQ (reference sequence). The CDR3 loop reads CASSGTTGGSSDTQYF. In nucleotides, the CDR3 is TGTGCCAGCAGCGGGACCACTGGCGGGAGTTCGGATACGCAGTATTTT.

V usage is TRBV29-1 and J usage is TRBJ2-5; D is perhaps TRBD1 or TRBD2 (5 bases each). The V gene lost 1 base and the J gene lost 4 bases, with 10 bases spanning the gap. Germline CDR1 SQVTM, CDR2 ANQGSEA. The CDR3 length is 13 residues. CDR3 region: CSVEAGPVETQYF. DNA of the CDR3: TGCAGCGTTGAAGCGGGGCCCGTAGAGACCCAGTACTTC.

This clonotype was picked up many times. The chain combines TRBV24-1 with TRBJ2-3, with 7 bases matching TRBD2. Germline assignment: CDR1 KGHDR and CDR2 SFDVKD. Trimming at V came to 3 bases and at J to 4 bases, leaving 6 bases not matched to a gene. This CDR3 is 15 amino acids long. The CDR3 is CATSDRREIADTQYF. Here the CDR3 DNA reads TGTGCCACCAGTGATCGGCGGGAGATCGCAGATACGCAGTATTTT.